The TCR beta chain described here comes from a study of CD8 T cells in ankylosing spondylitis. Whole-study results and caveats: Seemingly distinctive of ankylosing spondylitis blood was a TCR beta motif formed by eight highly homologous variants.

This clonotype occurred a few times. Its antigen remains unknown. MiXCR, run by TCRdb on the 5' RACE reads, gives a single entry per CDR3 protein. Counted here are around 390,000 distinct CDR3 sequences, 20% to 25% occurring once; the ten biggest clones make up roughly 16%. The CDR3 runs to 13 residues. V was cut by 0 bases and J by 7 bases, with 10 bases left in between. Germline V gene lookup returns CDR1 MGHRA and CDR2 YSYEKL. Material: blood, either unsorted or a sorted T cell fraction (not recorded which). The chain employs TRBV4-1 and TRBJ2-7; D gene unclear. The TCR sequence derives from a male donor with ankylosing spondylitis. The CDR3 nucleotides are TGCGCCAGCAGCCAAGAGCCGGCCCTGGAGCAGTACTTC. Translating it yields CASSQEPALEQYF.